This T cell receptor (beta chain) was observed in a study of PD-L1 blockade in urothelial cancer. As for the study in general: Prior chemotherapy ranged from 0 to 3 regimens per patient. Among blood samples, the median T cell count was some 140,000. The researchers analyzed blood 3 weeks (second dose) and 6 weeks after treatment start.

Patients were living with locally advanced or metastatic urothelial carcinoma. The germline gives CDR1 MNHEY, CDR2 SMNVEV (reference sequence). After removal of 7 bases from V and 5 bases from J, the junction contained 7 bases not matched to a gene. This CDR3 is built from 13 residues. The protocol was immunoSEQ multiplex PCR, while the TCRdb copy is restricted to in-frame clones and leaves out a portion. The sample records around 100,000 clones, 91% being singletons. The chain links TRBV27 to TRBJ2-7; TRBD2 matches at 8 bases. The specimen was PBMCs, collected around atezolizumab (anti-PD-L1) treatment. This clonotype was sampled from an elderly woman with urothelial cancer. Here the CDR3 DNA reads TGTGCCAGCACCGCGCGGGGGGCTCACGAGCAGTACTTC. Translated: CASTARGAHEQYF.